This T cell receptor beta chain was observed in a study of T cell responses to AZD1222 COVID-19 vaccine. Whole-study findings and limits: Spike regions recognized by vaccine-associated CD4 TCRs spanned the protein, led by 160-218 and 743-854. Repertoires were sampled only after the peak T cell response. Unmutated variant regions are reportedly the target of nearly half of TCRs that are spike-specific.

Trimming left V 2 bases short and J 4 bases short, with 14 bases between. Germline-derived CDR1 and CDR2 are MNHNS and SASEGT. The CDR3 spans 15 residues. On this clone itself: The target antigen is unknown.

Profiled with immunoSEQ multiplex PCR; TCRdb holds only in-frame clones, not every one. The data hold fewer than 200,000 clones, with around 94% observed a single time. This sample comprised peripheral blood, obtained 28 days after the second AZD1222 dose. The receptor was derived from an adult who received the AZD1222 COVID-19 vaccine. The V call is TRBV6-1, the J call TRBJ1-1; TRBD1 might be the D (6 bases). The CDR3 here is CASSEIGGEGTEAFF. In nucleotides, the CDR3 is TGTGCCAGCAGTGAAATAGGGGGGGAGGGCACTGAAGCTTTCTTT.